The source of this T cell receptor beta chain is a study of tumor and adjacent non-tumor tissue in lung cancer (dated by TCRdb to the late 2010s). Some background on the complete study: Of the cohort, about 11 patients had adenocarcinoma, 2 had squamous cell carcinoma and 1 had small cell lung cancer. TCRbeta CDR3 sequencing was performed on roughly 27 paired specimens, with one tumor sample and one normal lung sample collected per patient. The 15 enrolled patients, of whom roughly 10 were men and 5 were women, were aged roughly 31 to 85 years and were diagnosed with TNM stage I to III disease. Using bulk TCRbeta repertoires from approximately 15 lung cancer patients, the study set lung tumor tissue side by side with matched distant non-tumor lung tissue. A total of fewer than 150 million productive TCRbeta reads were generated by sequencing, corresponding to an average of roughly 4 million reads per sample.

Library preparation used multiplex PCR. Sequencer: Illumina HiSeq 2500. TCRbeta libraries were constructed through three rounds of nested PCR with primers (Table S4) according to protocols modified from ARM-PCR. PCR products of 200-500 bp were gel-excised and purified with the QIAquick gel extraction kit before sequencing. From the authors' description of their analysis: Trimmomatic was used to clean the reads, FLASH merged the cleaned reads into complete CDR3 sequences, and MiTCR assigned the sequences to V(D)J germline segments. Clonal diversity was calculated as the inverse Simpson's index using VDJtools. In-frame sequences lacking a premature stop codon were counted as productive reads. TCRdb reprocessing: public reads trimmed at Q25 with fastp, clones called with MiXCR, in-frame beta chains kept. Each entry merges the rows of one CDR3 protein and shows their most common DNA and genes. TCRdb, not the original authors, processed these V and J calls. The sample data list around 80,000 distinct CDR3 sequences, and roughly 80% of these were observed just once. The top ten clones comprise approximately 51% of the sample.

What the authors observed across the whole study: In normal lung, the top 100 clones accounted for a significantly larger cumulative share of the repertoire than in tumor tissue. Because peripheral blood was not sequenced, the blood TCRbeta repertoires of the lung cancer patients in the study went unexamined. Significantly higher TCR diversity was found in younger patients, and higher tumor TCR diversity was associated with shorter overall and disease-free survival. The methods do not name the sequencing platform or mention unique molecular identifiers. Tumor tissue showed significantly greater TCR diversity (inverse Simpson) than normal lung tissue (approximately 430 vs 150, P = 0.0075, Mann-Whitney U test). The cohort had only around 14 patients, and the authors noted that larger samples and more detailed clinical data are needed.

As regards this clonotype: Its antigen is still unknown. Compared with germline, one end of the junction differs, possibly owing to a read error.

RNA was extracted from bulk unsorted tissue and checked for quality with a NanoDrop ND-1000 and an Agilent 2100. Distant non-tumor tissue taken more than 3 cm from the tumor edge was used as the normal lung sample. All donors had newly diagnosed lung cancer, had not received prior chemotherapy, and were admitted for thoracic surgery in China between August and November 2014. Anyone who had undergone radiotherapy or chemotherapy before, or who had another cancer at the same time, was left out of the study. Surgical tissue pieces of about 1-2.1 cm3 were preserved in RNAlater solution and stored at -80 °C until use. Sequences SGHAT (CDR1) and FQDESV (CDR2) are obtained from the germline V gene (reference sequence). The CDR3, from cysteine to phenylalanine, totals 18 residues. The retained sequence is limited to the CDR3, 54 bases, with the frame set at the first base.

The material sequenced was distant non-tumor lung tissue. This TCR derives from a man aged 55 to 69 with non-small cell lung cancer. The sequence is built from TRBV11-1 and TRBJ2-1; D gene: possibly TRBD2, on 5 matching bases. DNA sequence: TGTACCAGCAGCTTAGCGCAAGTCTATGCGGGCCAGACACCCCAGCAGTTCTTC. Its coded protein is CTSSLAQVYAGQTPQQFF.